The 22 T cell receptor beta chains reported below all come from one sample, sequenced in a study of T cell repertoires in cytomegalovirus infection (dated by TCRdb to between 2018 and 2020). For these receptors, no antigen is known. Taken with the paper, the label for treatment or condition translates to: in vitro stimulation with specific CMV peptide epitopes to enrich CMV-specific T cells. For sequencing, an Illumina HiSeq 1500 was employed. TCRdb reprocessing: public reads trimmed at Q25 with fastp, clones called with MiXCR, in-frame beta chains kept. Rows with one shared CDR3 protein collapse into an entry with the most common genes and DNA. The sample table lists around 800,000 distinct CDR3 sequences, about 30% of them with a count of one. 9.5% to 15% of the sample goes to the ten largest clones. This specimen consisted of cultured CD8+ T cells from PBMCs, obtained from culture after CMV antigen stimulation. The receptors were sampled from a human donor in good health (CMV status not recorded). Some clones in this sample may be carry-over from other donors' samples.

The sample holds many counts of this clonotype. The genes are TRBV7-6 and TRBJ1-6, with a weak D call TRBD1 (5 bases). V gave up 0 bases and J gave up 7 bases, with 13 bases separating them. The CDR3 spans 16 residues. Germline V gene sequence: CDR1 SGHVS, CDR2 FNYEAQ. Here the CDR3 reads CASSLAQPGPNSPLHF. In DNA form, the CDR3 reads TGTGCCAGCAGCTTAGCCCAACCGGGGCCAAATTCACCCCTCCACTTT.

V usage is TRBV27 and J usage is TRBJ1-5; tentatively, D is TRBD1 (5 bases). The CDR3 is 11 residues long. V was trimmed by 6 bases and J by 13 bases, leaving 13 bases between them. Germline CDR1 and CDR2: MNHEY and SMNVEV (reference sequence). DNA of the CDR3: TGTGCCAGCAGCTCGGGGGGTGGGCAGCATTTT. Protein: CASSSGGGQHF.

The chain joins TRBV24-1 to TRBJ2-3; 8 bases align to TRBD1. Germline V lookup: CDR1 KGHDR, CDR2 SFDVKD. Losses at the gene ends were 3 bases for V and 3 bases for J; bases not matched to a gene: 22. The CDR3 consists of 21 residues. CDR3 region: CATSDHTSWTGWKTGTDTQYF. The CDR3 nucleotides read TGTGCCACCAGTGATCACACAAGCTGGACAGGGTGGAAAACTGGGACAGATACGCAGTATTTT.

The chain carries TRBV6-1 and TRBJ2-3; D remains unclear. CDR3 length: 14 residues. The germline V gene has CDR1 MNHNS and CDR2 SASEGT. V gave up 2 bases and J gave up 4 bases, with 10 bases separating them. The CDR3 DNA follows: TGTGCCAGCAGTGAAAAGTTACTCTCAGATACGCAGTATTTT. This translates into CASSEKLLSDTQYF.

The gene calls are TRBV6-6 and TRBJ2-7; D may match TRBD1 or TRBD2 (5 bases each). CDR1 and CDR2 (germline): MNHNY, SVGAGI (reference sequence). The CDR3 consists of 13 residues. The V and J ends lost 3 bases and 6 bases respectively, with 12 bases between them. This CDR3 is CASSYEGWGEQYV. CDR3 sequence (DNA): TGTGCCAGCAGTTATGAGGGGTGGGGCGAGCAGTACGTC.

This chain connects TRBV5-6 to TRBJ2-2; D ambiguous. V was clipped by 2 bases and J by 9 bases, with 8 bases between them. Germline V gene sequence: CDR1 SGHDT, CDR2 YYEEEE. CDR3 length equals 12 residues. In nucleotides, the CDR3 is TGTGCCAGCAGCTTCTTAGCTAGGGAGCTGTTTTTT. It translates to CASSFLARELFF.

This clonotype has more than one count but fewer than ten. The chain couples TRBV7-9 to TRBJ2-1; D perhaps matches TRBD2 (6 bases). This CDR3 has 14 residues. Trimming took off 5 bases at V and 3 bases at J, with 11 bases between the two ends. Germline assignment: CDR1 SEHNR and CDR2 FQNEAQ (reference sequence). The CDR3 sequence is CASSVPEGYNEQFF. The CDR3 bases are TGTGCCAGCAGCGTACCGGAGGGCTACAATGAGCAGTTCTTC.

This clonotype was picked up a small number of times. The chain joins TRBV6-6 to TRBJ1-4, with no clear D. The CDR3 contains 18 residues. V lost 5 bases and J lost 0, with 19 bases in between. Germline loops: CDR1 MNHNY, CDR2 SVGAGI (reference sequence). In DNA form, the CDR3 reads TGTGCCAGCAGTGATGAAAGGGATCCCCTCGCAACTAATGAAAAACTGTTTTTT. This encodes CASSDERDPLATNEKLFF.

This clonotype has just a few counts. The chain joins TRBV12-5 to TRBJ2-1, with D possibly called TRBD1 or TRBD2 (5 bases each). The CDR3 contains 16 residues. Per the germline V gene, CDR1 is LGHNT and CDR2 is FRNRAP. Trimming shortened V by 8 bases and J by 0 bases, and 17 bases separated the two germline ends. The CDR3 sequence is CASQAGGVDSYNEQFF. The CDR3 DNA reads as TGTGCTAGTCAAGCTGGGGGAGTTGACTCCTACAATGAGCAGTTCTTC.

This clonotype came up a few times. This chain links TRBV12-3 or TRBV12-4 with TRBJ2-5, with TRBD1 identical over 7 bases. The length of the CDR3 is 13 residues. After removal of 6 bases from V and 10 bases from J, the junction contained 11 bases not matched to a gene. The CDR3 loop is CASSHGQEWDQYF. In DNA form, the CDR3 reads TGTGCCAGCAGCCACGGACAGGAGTGGGACCAGTACTTC.

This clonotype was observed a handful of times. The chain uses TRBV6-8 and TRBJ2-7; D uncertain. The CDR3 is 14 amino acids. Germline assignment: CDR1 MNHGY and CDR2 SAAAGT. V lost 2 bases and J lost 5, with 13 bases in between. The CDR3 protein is CASSYEGWLDEQYF. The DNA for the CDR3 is TGTGCCAGCAGTTACGAAGGGTGGTTGGACGAGCAGTACTTC.

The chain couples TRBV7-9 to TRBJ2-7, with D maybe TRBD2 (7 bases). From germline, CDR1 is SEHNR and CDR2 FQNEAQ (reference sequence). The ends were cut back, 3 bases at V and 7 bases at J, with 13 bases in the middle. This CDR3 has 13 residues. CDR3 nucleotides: TGTGCCAGCAGCTTGCCGGGGGGCGAAGAGCAGTACGTC. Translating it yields CASSLPGGEEQYV.

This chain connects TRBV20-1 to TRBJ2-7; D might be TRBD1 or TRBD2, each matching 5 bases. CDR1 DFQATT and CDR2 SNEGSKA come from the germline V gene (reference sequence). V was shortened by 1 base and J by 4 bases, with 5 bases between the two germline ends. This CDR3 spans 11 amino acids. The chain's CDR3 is CSARGGYEQYV. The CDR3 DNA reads TGCAGTGCTAGAGGGGGGTACGAGCAGTACGTC.

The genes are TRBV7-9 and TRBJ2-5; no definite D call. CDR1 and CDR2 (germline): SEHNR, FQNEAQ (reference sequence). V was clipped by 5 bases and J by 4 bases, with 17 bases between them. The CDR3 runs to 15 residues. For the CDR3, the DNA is TGTGCCAGCAGCCCCTGGGAAGCGAGCTCAGAGACCCAGTACTTC. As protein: CASSPWEASSETQYF.

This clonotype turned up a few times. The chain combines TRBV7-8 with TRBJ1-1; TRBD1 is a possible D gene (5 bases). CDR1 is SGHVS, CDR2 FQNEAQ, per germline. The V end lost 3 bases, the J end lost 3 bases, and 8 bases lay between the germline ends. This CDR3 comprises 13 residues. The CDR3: CASSLWDDTEAFF. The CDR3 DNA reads TGTGCCAGCAGCTTGTGGGACGACACTGAAGCTTTCTTT.

For the CDR3, the DNA is TGTGCCAGTAGTCCCGGGAAGGGGCCCTACTACGAGCAGTACTTC. This translates into CASSPGKGPYYEQYF. V and J are TRBV19 and TRBJ2-7; D may be TRBD1 or TRBD2 (5 bases each). The CDR3 sequence is 15 residues long. The germline CDR1 and CDR2 sequences are LNHDA and SQIVND (reference sequence). V was cut by 5 bases and J by 3 bases, with 17 bases left in between.

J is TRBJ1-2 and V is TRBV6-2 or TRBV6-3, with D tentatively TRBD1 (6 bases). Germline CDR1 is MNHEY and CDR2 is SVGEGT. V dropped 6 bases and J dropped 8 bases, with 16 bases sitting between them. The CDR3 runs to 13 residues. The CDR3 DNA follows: TGTGCCAGCAGCCTCGGACAGTCAGAGGGCTACACCTTC. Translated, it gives CASSLGQSEGYTF.

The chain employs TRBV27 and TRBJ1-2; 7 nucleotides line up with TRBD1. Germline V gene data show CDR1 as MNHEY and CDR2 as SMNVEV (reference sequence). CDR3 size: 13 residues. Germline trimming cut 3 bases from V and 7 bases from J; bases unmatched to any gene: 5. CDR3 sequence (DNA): TGTGCCAGCAGTTTTAAGGGGGCGGGTGGCTACACCTTC. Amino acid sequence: CASSFKGAGGYTF.

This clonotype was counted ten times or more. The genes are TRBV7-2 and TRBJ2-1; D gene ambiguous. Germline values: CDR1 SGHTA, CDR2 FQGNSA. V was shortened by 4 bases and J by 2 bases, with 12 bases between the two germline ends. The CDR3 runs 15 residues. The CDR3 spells CASSWDPGTYNEQFF. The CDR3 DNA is TGTGCCAGCAGCTGGGATCCTGGGACCTACAATGAGCAGTTCTTC.

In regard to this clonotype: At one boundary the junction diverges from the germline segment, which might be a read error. CDR3 DNA sequence: TGTGCCAGCAGTTACGCTAGCGGACTAGGGTACAATGAGCGGTTCTTC. Its translation is CASSYASGLGYNERFF. This sequence joins TRBV6-6 and TRBJ2-1, with 7 bases matching TRBD2. The CDR3 consists of 16 residues. Per germline, CDR1 MNHNY and CDR2 SVGAGI (reference sequence).

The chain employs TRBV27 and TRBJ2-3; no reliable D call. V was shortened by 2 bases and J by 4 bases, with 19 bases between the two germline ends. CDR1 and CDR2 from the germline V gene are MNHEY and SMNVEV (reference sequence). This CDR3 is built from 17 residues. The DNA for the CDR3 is TGTGCCAGCAGTTTACTACCTACGGGCAGACCCCCAGATACGCAGTATTTT. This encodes CASSLLPTGRPPDTQYF.

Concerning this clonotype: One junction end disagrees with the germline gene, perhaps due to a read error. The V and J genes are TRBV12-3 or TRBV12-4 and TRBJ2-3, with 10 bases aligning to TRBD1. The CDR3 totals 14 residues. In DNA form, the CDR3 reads TGTGCCAGCAGTTCGACAGGGGGCTCCGATACGAAGTATTTT. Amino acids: CASSSTGGSDTKYF.